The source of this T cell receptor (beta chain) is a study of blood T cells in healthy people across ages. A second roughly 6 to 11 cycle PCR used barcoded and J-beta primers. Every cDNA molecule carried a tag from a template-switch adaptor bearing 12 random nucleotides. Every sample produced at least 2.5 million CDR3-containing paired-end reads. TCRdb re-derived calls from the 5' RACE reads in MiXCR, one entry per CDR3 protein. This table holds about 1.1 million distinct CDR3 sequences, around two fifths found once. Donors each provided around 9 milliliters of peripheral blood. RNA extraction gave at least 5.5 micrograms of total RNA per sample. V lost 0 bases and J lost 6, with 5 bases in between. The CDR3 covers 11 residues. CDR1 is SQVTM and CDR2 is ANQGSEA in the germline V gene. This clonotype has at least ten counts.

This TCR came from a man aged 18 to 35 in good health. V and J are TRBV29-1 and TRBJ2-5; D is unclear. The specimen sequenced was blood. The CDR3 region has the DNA TGCAGCGTTGAAGATTTACAGACCCAGTACTTC. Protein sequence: CSVEDLQTQYF. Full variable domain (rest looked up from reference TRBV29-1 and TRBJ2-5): SAVISQKPSRDICQRGTSLTIQCQVDSQVTMMFWYRQQPGQSLTLIATANQGSEATYESGFVIDKFPISRPNLTFSTLTVSNMSPEDSSIYLCSVEDLQTQYFGPGTRLLVL.